The present entry profiles one T cell receptor (beta chain) with its context. TCRdb's table, derived via immunoSEQ multiplex PCR, lists solely in-frame clones and lacks some. The data contain around 220,000 clones, around 82% of them singletons. These data come from a study of blood T cell repertoires in COVID-19. In the study overall: Both acute and convalescent COVID-19 samples were obtained from the United States, Italy and Spain. Sources were T cells, B-cell-depleted T cells, or PBMCs; the material itself was cDNA or gDNA.

The material sequenced was PBMCs or T cells enriched from blood (not recorded which). This receptor was taken from a woman aged 40 to 50 with acute COVID-19.

CDR3 loop: CASSLSAGYNSPLHF. The CDR3 DNA is TGTGCCAGCAGTTTATCTGCCGGCTATAATTCACCCCTCCACTTT. V is TRBV28 and J is TRBJ1-6; D is unresolved. Trimming cost V 1 base and J 3 bases, with 7 bases left between them. The CDR3 sequence is 15 residues long. CDR1 and CDR2 from the germline V gene are MDHEN and SYDVKM.